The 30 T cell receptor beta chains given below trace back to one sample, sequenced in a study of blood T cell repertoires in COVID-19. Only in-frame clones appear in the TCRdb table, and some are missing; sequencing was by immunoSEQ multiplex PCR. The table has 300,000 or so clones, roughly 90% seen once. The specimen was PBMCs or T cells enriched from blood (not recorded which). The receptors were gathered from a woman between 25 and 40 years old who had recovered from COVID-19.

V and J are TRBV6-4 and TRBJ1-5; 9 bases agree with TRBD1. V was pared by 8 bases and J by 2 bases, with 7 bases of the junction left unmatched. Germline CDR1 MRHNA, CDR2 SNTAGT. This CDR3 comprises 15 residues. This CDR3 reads CASGTGRVGNQPQHF. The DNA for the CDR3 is TGTGCCAGCGGGACAGGGAGGGTAGGCAATCAGCCCCAGCATTTT.

This CDR3 reads CASSLKAGGRSSYNEQFF. The CDR3 region has the DNA TGTGCCAGCAGCTTAAAAGCGGGAGGCCGTAGCTCCTACAATGAGCAGTTCTTC. The chain carries TRBV7-8 and TRBJ2-1; 9 nucleotides match TRBD2. The CDR3 extends over 18 amino acids. From germline, CDR1 is SGHVS and CDR2 FQNEAQ. The J segment lost 0 bases and the V segment lost 2 bases, leaving 8 bases of the junction unmatched.

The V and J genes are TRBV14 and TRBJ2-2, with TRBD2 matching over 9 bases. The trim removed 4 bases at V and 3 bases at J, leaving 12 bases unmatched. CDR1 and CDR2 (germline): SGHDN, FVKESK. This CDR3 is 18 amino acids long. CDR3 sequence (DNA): TGTGCCAGCAGCCTATCCCGGCGGCGGGAGGGCGACACCGGGGAGCTGTTTTTT. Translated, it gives CASSLSRRREGDTGELFF.

The CDR3 reads CASSPGLAGGTDTQYF. CDR3 nucleotides: TGTGCCAGCAGCCCAGGACTAGCGGGTGGCACAGATACGCAGTATTTT. The rearrangement joins TRBV7-2 to TRBJ2-3, with TRBD2 matching 11 bases. The V gene's germline CDR1 is SGHTA and CDR2 FQGNSA. V lost 5 bases, J lost 1 base, and 5 bases stayed unmatched. This CDR3 is 16 amino acids long.

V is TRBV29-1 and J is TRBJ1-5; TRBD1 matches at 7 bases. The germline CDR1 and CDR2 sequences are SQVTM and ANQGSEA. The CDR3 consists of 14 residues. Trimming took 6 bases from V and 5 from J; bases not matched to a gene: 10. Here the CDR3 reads CSVVTGTVDQPQHF. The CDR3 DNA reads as TGCAGCGTCGTTACAGGGACAGTAGATCAGCCCCAGCATTTT.

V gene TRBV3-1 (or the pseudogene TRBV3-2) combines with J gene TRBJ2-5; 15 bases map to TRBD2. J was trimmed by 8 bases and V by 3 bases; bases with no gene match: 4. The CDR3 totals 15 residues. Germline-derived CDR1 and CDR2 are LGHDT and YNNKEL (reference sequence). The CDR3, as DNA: TGTGCCAGCAGCCAGGGGACTAGCGGGAGGAATACCCAGTACTTC. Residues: CASSQGTSGRNTQYF.

For the CDR3, the DNA is TGTGCCAGCAGCCAAGATGGGCGGGAGTGGGGCACAGATACGCAGTATTTT. Encoded protein: CASSQDGREWGTDTQYF. The chain carries TRBV3-1 (or the pseudogene TRBV3-2) and TRBJ2-3; the match to TRBD2 covers 7 bases. CDR3 length: 17 amino acids. V shed 0 bases, J shed 1 base, and the junction held 7 bases outside the gene matches. Germline lookup yields CDR1 LGHDT and CDR2 YNNKEL (reference sequence).

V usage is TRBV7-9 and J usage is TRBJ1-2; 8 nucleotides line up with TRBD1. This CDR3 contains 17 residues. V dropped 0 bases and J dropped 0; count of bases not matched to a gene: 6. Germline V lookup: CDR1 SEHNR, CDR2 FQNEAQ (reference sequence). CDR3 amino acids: CASSLAGQGASNYGYTF. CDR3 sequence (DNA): TGTGCCAGCAGCTTAGCAGGTCAGGGGGCGTCTAACTATGGCTACACCTTC.

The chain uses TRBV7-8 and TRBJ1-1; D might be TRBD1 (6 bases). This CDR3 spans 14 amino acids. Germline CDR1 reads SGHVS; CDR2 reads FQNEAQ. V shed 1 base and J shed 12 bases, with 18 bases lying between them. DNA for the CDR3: TGTGCCAGCAGCTTAGGGACAGCTCCCCAGAAGACTTTCTTT. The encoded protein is CASSLGTAPQKTFF.

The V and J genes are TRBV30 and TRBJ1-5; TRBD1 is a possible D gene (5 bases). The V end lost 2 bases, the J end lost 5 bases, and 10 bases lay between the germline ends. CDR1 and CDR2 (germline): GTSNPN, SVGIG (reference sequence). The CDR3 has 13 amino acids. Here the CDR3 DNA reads TGTGCCTGGAGTTTTGGGGCGGATCAGCCCCAGCATTTT. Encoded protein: CAWSFGADQPQHF.

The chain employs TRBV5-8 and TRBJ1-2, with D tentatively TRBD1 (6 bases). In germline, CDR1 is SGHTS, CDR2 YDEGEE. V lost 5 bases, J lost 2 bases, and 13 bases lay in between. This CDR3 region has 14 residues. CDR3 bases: TGTGCCAGCAGAAACCGACAGGAGAACTATGGCTACACCTTC. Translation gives CASRNRQENYGYTF.

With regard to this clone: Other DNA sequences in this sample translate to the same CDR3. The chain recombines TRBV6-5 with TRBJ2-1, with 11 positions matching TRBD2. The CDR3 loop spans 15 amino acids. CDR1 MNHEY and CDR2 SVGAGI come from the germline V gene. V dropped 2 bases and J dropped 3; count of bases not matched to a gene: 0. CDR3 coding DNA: TGTGCCAGCAGTTACGGGACTAGCGGCTACAATGAGCAGTTCTTC. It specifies CASSYGTSGYNEQFF.

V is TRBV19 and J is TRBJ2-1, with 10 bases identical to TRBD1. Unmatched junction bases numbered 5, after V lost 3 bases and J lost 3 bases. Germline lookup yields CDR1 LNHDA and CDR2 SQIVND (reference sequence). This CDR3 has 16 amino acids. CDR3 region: CASSISGTGVYNEQFF. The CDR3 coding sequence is TGTGCCAGTAGTATCTCAGGGACAGGGGTCTACAATGAGCAGTTCTTC. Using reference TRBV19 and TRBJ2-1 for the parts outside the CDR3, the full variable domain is DGGITQSPKYLFRKEGQNVTLSCEQNLNHDAMYWYRQDPGQGLRLIYYSQIVNDFQKGDIAEGYSVSREKKESFPLTVTSAQKNPTAFYLCASSISGTGVYNEQFFGPGTRLTVL.

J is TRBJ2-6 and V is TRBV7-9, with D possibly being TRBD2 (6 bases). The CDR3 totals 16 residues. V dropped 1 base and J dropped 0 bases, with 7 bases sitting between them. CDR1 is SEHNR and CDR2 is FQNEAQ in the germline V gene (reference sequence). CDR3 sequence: CASSLVEGSGANVLTF. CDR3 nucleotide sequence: TGTGCCAGCAGCTTAGTGGAGGGCTCTGGGGCCAACGTCCTGACTTTC.

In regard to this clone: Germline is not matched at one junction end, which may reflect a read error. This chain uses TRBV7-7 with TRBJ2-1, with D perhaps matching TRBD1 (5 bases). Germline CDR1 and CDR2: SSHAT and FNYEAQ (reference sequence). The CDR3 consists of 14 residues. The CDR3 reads CASSLAATDNEQFF. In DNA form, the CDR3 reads TGTGCTAGCAGCTTAGCCGCGACAGATAATGAGCAGTTCTTC.

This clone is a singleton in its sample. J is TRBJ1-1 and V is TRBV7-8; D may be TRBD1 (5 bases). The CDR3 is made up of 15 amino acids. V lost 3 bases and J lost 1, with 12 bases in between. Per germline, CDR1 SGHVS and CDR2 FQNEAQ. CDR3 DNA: TGTGCCAGCAGCTTCCAACTGGGGGGGAACACTGAAGCTTTCTTT. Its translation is CASSFQLGGNTEAFF.

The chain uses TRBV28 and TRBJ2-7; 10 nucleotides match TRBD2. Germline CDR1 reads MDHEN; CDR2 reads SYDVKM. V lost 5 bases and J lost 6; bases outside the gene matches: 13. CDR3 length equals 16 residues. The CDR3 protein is CASSQDPSGSFLEQYF. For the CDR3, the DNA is TGTGCCAGCAGTCAAGACCCTAGCGGGAGCTTCCTCGAGCAGTACTTC. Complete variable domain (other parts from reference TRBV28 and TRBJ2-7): DVKVTQSSRYLVKRTGEKVFLECVQDMDHENMFWYRQDPGLGLRLIYFSYDVKMKEKGDIPEGYSVSREKKERFSLILESASTNQTSMYLCASSQDPSGSFLEQYFGPGTRLTVT.

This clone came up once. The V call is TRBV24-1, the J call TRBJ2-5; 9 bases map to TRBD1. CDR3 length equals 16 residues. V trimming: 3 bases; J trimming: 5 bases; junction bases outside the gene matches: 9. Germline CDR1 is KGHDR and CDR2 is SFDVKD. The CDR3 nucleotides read TGTGCCACCAGTGATCCCGGGACAGGGAGAGGGGAGACCCAGTACTTC. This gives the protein CATSDPGTGRGETQYF.

CDR3 in DNA: TGTGCCAGCAGCTTGCTGGGGGGAGCCTTATATGGCTACACCTTC. This gives the protein CASSLLGGALYGYTF. The chain is built from TRBV5-6 and TRBJ1-2; D may be TRBD1 (5 bases). The V end lost 1 base, the J end lost 5 bases, and 15 bases lay between the germline ends. The CDR3 is 15 residues long. Germline CDR1 SGHDT, CDR2 YYEEEE.

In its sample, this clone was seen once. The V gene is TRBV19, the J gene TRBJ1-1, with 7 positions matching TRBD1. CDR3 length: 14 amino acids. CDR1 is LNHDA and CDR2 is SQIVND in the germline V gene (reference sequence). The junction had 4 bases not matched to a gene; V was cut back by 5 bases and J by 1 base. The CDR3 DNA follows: TGTGCCAGTAGTTTGGGACAGTCGAACACTGAAGCTTTCTTT. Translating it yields CASSLGQSNTEAFF.

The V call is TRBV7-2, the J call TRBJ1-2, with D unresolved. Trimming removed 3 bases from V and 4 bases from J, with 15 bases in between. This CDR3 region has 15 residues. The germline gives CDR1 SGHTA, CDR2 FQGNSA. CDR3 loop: CASSFRRVGPYGYTF. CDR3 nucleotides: TGTGCCAGCAGCTTCAGGAGGGTGGGCCCCTATGGCTACACCTTC.

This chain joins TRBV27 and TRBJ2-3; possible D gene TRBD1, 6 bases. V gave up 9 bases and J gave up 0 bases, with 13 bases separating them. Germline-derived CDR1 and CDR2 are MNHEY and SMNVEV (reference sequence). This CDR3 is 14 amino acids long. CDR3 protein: CASQGSGSTDTQYF. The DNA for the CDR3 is TGTGCCAGTCAGGGGAGTGGGAGCACAGATACGCAGTATTTT.

The CDR3 protein is CASSAGGIGDGYTF. For the CDR3, the DNA is TGTGCCAGCAGTGCAGGGGGGATTGGGGATGGCTACACCTTC. This chain connects TRBV28 to TRBJ1-2, with 7 bases identical to TRBD1. The CDR3 is 14 residues long. The trim removed 5 bases at V and 6 bases at J, leaving 9 bases unmatched. Looked up from germline, CDR1 is MDHEN and CDR2 is SYDVKM.

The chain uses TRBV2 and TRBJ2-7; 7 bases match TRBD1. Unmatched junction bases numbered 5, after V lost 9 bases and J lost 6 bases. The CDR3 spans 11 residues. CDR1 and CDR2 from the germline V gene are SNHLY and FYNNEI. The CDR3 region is CASLQGSEQYF. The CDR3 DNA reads TGTGCCAGTTTACAGGGGTCCGAGCAGTACTTC.

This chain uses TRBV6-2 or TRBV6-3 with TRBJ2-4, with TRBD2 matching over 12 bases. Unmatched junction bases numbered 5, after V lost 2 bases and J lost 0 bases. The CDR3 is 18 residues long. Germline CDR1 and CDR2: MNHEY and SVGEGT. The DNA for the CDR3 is TGTGCCAGCAGTTACATGGGACTAGCGGGCCGAGCCAAAAACATTCAGTACTTC. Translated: CASSYMGLAGRAKNIQYF.

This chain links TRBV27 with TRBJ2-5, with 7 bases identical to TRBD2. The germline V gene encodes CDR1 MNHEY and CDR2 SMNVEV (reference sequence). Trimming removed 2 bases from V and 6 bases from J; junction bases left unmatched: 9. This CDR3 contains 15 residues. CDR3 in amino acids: CASSLKRDGGKTQYF. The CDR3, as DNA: TGTGCCAGCAGTTTAAAGCGGGATGGGGGGAAGACCCAGTACTTC.

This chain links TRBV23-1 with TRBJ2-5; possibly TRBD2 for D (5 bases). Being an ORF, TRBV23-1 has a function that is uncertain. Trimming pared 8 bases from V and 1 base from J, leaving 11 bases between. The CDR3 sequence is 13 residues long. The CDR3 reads CASRRDRQETQYF. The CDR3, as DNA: TGCGCCAGCCGCCGGGATCGCCAAGAGACCCAGTACTTC.

CDR3 sequence reads: CATSRGTGSYGYTF. The CDR3 DNA reads as TGTGCCACCAGCAGAGGGACAGGATCCTATGGCTACACCTTC. This chain uses TRBV15 with TRBJ1-2, with 7 bases lining up with TRBD1. Looked up from germline, CDR1 is LNHNV and CDR2 is YYDKDF (reference sequence). This CDR3 has 14 amino acids. V was clipped by 1 base and J by 4 bases; unmatched bases: 3.

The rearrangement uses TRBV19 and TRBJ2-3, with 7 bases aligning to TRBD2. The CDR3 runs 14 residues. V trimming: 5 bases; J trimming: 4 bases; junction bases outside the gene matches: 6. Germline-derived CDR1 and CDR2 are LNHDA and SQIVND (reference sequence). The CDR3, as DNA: TGTGCCAGTAGTTCCGGACTAGTTGCAGATACGCAGTATTTT. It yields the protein CASSSGLVADTQYF.

The DNA for the CDR3 is TGTGCCAGCAGCAGTCTAGGGGCCCAGCATTTT. It codes for CASSSLGAQHF. This chain connects TRBV7-9 to TRBJ1-5, with D possibly TRBD1 on 5 matching bases. Trimming stripped 5 bases from V and 11 bases from J, with 10 bases between. The CDR3 is made up of 11 amino acids. The germline V gene has CDR1 SEHNR and CDR2 FQNEAQ (reference sequence).